The rows below give T cell receptor beta chains drawn from one sample of a study of blood T cell repertoires in COVID-19. Sequencing was performed with immunoSEQ multiplex PCR; in TCRdb, only in-frame clones are kept and a portion is missing. The data hold about 74,000 clones, with 84% observed a single time. The sample taken for sequencing was peripheral blood. Every receptor here comes from a man aged 65-85 years with acute or convalescent COVID-19. CDR3s include the opening cysteine and the closing phenylalanine or tryptophan. The D gene is left open where the match is weak. For some rows the clone size is stated as once, few or many, or as a class when expanded; others skip it.

V gene	D gene	J gene	clone size	CDR3 DNA	CDR3 protein
TRBV19	TRBD1	TRBJ1-5	once	TGTGCCAGTAGTATGACAGGGGGTAATCAACCCCAGCATTTT	CASSMTGGNQPQHF
TRBV6-6	NA	TRBJ2-2	NA	TGTGCCAGCAGAAGCCACAGGGACACCGGGGAGCTGTTTTTT	CASRSHRDTGELFF
TRBV5-6	TRBD1	TRBJ2-5	NA	TGTGCCAGCAGCGGCCGACAGGGGGCGTCCGAGACCCAGTACTTC	CASSGRQGASETQYF
TRBV5-4	TRBD1	TRBJ1-2	NA	TGTGCCAGCAGCTTGGCAGGGGGCGGGGGTGGCTACACCTTC	CASSLAGGGGGYTF
TRBV10-3	TRBD1	TRBJ2-7	NA	TGTGCCATCAGTGAGGGGACAGGGCCCTACGAGCAGTACTTC	CAISEGTGPYEQYF
TRBV6-5	NA	TRBJ2-1	NA	TGTGCCAGCAGTTACAATAGGCAGGGAGGCTATGAGCAGTTCTTC	CASSYNRQGGYEQFF
TRBV19	TRBD1	TRBJ1-6	NA	TGTGCCAGTAACAATGCGGGACAGAGAAATTCACCCCTCCACTTT	CASNNAGQRNSPLHF
TRBV19	NA	TRBJ1-5	few	TGTTCTTCCTCCGTCTTTAGCAATCAGCCCCAGCATTTT	CSSSVFSNQPQHF
TRBV27	NA	TRBJ1-5	few	TGTGCCAGCAGTTTCAGGGGCGGCAATCAGCCCCAGCATTTT	CASSFRGGNQPQHF
TRBV28	TRBD1	TRBJ1-4	NA	TGTGCCAGCAGCCGGGACAGGGTGTTGGAAAAACTGTTTTTT	CASSRDRVLEKLFF
TRBV9	TRBD1	TRBJ1-1	NA	TGTGCCAGCAGCGCTCCCGGGACAGGGGGGTCCACTGAAGCTTTCTTT	CASSAPGTGGSTEAFF
TRBV2	NA	TRBJ2-1	NA	TGTGCCAGCTCAAGAACGGTTCTCGGCAATGAGCAGTTCTTC	CASSRTVLGNEQFF
TRBV4-1	TRBD2	TRBJ2-5	NA	TGCGCCAGCAGCCAAGATGGGGCTAGCGGCGCCCAAGAGACCCAGTACTTC	CASSQDGASGAQETQYF
TRBV6-5	NA	TRBJ2-5	NA	TGTGCCAGCAAAGAGTCAGGGAAGGAGACCCAGTACTTC	CASKESGKETQYF
TRBV6-5	TRBD2	TRBJ2-5	few	TGTGCCAGCAGTTACGGGCTAGCGGGAACGGGAGGGACCCAGTACTTC	CASSYGLAGTGGTQYF
TRBV3-1/TRBV3-2	NA	TRBJ2-1	NA	TGTGCCAGCAGCCAAGGAGGCGGACTTGAGCAGTTCTTC	CASSQGGGLEQFF
TRBV5-1	NA	TRBJ2-5	NA	TGCGCCAGCAGCTTGGCGAGCCTAGCGGAGACCCAGTACTTC	CASSLASLAETQYF
TRBV28	NA	TRBJ2-7	once	TGTGCCAGCAGCCCAGGGGGCGGGAGCTCCTACGAGCAGTACTTC	CASSPGGGSSYEQYF
TRBV5-1	NA	TRBJ2-3	NA	TGCGCCAGCAGCTTTCCTCCGGGGGATACGCAGTATTTT	CASSFPPGDTQYF
TRBV24-1	NA	TRBJ2-2	NA	TGTGCCACCAGTGCAACGAGTGCCGGGGAGCTGTTTTTT	CATSATSAGELFF
TRBV9	NA	TRBJ1-3	NA	TGTGCCAGCAGCTCCGGACAGCCCTCTGGAAACACCATATATTTT	CASSSGQPSGNTIYF
TRBV27	NA	TRBJ1-1	NA	TGTGCCAGCAGTCCCGCGGACAACCTGAACACTGAAGCTTTCTTT	CASSPADNLNTEAFF
TRBV2	TRBD1	TRBJ2-1	NA	TGTGCCAGCACGACAGGGGGCGTACCCAGGCAGTTCTTC	CASTTGGVPRQFF
TRBV6-5	TRBD1	TRBJ1-1	NA	TGTGTCAGCAGTTACCTTACAGGGGTAAACACTGAAGCTTTCTTT	CVSSYLTGVNTEAFF
TRBV18	NA	TRBJ2-5	NA	TGTGCCAGTTCCTCTAGTATCTCCGAAGAGACCCAGTACTTC	CASSSSISEETQYF
TRBV6-5	TRBD1	TRBJ2-2	NA	TGTGCCAGCAGGGCCGGGACAGGGGGCACCGGGGAGCTGTTTTTT	CASRAGTGGTGELFF
TRBV28	TRBD1	TRBJ1-2	once	TGTGCCAGCAGTGGGGACAGGGGTAGTGTCGCACCGTCCTATGGCTACACCTTC	CASSGDRGSVAPSYGYTF
TRBV6-2/TRBV6-3	TRBD2	TRBJ2-7	NA	TGTGCCAGCAGTTACCCGGTGAGCGGGGGGCACGCCTTTTACGAGCAGTACTTC	CASSYPVSGGHAFYEQYF
TRBV19	NA	TRBJ2-1	NA	TGTGCCAGTAGTACATCCCTAGGCTCGGATGAGCAGTTCTTC	CASSTSLGSDEQFF
TRBV28	NA	TRBJ2-3	NA	TGTGCCAGCAGTTATCAAACCGGGACTTCTTTTGGTGATACGCAGTATTTT	CASSYQTGTSFGDTQYF
TRBV7-2	TRBD2	TRBJ2-7	NA	TGTGCCAGCAGCTTATCGCCTAGCGGGGGGGCCTACGAGCAGTACTTC	CASSLSPSGGAYEQYF
TRBV7-9	NA	TRBJ1-2	NA	TGTGCCAGCAGCTTATCCGGGACTGAAGATGGCTACACCTTC	CASSLSGTEDGYTF
TRBV9	NA	TRBJ2-7	NA	TGTGCCAGCAGCGTAGGGGCCGGGGGTTCCTACGAGCAGTACTTC	CASSVGAGGSYEQYF
TRBV11-2	TRBD2	TRBJ2-7	NA	TGTGCCAGCAGCTTAGAGTCTAGCGGGAGTAAGCAGTACTTC	CASSLESSGSKQYF
TRBV4-1	TRBD1	TRBJ1-4	NA	TGCGCCAGCAGCTGGACAGGGGGCGATGAAAAACTGTTTTTT	CASSWTGGDEKLFF
TRBV24-1	NA	TRBJ2-3	NA	TGTGCCACCAGTGAGGAGGGGTGGACAGATACGCAGTATTTT	CATSEEGWTDTQYF
TRBV5-4	NA	TRBJ2-5	NA	TGTGCCAGCAGCTTCGGGGGGCTGGGGACCCAGTACTTC	CASSFGGLGTQYF
TRBV2	TRBD2	TRBJ2-5	NA	TGTGCCAGCAGCGGGCAGCGGGGGGGCGGGGAGACCCAGTACTTC	CASSGQRGGGETQYF
TRBV5-1	TRBD2	TRBJ2-7	NA	TGCGCCAGCAGCTTGAGAACTAGCGGGATGATCTACGAGCAGTACTTC	CASSLRTSGMIYEQYF
TRBV7-9	NA	TRBJ2-7	NA	TGTGCCAGCAGCTTACTAGAGACCGAGCAGTACTTC	CASSLLETEQYF
TRBV5-4	NA	TRBJ2-7	NA	TGTGCCAGCAACTCCGGGGGTTCCTACGAGCAGTACTTC	CASNSGGSYEQYF
TRBV12-5	NA	TRBJ1-3	NA	TGTGCTAGTGGCTACCGGATGGCCCGGGGATTCGCTGGAAACACCATATATTTT	CASGYRMARGFAGNTIYF
TRBV7-8	TRBD2	TRBJ2-7	NA	TGTGCCAGCAGCTTAGGCACTAGCGGTTCCTACGAGCAGTACTTC	CASSLGTSGSYEQYF
TRBV20-1	NA	TRBJ2-1	NA	TGCAGTGCTAGGGGGAGCGTTGGGCAGTTCTTC	CSARGSVGQFF
TRBV5-1	NA	TRBJ1-1	NA	TGCGCCAGCAGCTTGGGGGGGCTCACTGAAGCTTTCTTT	CASSLGGLTEAFF
TRBV7-2	TRBD2	TRBJ2-5	NA	TGTGCCAGCAGCTCCCCCGGGGGGGGCCAAGAGACCCAGTACTTC	CASSSPGGGQETQYF